One and the same sample provided the 12 T cell receptor beta chains below, sequenced in a study of blood T cell repertoires in COVID-19. Data came from immunoSEQ multiplex PCR; TCRdb stores just in-frame clones and leaves some out. This repertoire shows approximately 100,000 clones, less than 85% found once; its top ten account for roughly a tenth. Sequenced input: peripheral blood. These receptors came from a man in his 70s with active or convalescent COVID-19.

The genes are TRBV19 and TRBJ2-3; 7 bases line up with TRBD2. Germline V gene lookup returns CDR1 LNHDA and CDR2 SQIVND (reference sequence). The CDR3 spans 17 residues. J was trimmed by 1 base and V by 0 bases; bases with no gene match: 7. The chain's CDR3 is CASSIDTSAGGTDTQYF. DNA of the CDR3: TGTGCCAGTAGTATAGATACTTCGGCGGGGGGCACAGATACGCAGTATTTT.

The gene calls are TRBV27 and TRBJ1-1; 9 bases are a match to TRBD1. The J segment lost 5 bases and the V segment lost 6 bases, leaving 4 bases of the junction unmatched. Germline CDR1 MNHEY, CDR2 SMNVEV (reference sequence). CDR3 length: 13 amino acids. CDR3 region: CASRDRGSTEAFF. The CDR3 coding sequence is TGTGCCAGCAGGGACAGGGGATCAACTGAAGCTTTCTTT.

The V call is TRBV5-1, the J call TRBJ1-1, with D possibly matching TRBD1 (6 bases). Trimming took off 0 bases at V and 0 bases at J, with 9 bases between the two ends. Germline V lookup: CDR1 SGHRS, CDR2 YFSETQ. The length of the CDR3 is 15 residues. CDR3 amino acids: CASSLGQVLNTEAFF. The DNA for the CDR3 is TGCGCCAGCAGCTTGGGACAGGTACTGAACACTGAAGCTTTCTTT.

This clone has a count of ten or more. The chain joins TRBV5-1 to TRBJ1-1; D is perhaps TRBD1 (5 bases). The length of the CDR3 is 15 residues. Germline CDR1 and CDR2: SGHRS and YFSETQ. The germline V and J ends were trimmed by 3 bases and 0 bases, with 12 bases remaining between them. The DNA of the CDR3 is TGCGCCAGCAGCTCGTGGGGCAGTTTGAACACTGAAGCTTTCTTT. This codes for CASSSWGSLNTEAFF.

The genes are TRBV15 and TRBJ1-6; 9 nucleotides line up with TRBD1. The V segment lost 4 bases and the J segment 8 bases; nucleotides outside the gene matches: 3. Germline V gene sequence: CDR1 LNHNV, CDR2 YYDKDF (reference sequence). The CDR3 has 14 residues. CDR3 region: CATSKDRGDSPLHF. The DNA for the CDR3 is TGTGCCACCAGCAAGGACAGGGGTGATTCACCCCTCCACTTT.

The chain uses TRBV9 and TRBJ2-3; 10 bases line up with TRBD1. The CDR3 covers 18 residues. Germline V gene lookup returns CDR1 SGDLS and CDR2 YYNGEE. Trimming cost V 3 bases and J 2 bases; bases outside gene matches: 12. CDR3 amino acids: CASSASLGTGAFTDTQYF. The DNA of the CDR3 is TGTGCCAGCAGCGCTAGCCTAGGGACAGGGGCGTTCACAGATACGCAGTATTTT. Drawing the rest from reference TRBV9 and TRBJ2-3, the complete variable domain is DSGVTQTPKHLITATGQRVTLRCSPRSGDLSVYWYQQSLDQGLQFLIQYYNGEERAKGNILERFSAQQFPDLHSELNLSSLELGDSALYFCASSASLGTGAFTDTQYFGPGTRLTVL.

J is TRBJ1-6 and V is TRBV27; D call uncertain. The V and J ends lost 2 bases and 8 bases respectively, with 7 bases between them. CDR3 length: 13 amino acids. Germline assignment: CDR1 MNHEY and CDR2 SMNVEV (reference sequence). This CDR3 reads CASSLGADSPLHF. Here the CDR3 DNA reads TGTGCCAGCAGTTTAGGTGCGGATTCACCCCTCCACTTT.

The rearrangement joins TRBV6-2 or TRBV6-3 to TRBJ1-1; D gene unclear. Germline lookup yields CDR1 MNHEY and CDR2 SVGEGT. The CDR3 is made up of 14 amino acids. Trimming took 0 bases from V and 4 from J, leaving 9 bases between them. DNA for the CDR3: TGTGCCAGCAGTTACTCGAGAGCGCGCACTGAAGCTTTCTTT. Translation gives CASSYSRARTEAFF.

V and J are TRBV6-5 and TRBJ1-1, with 8 bases lining up with TRBD1. V trimming: 5 bases; J trimming: 3 bases; junction bases outside the gene matches: 5. The CDR3 loop spans 14 amino acids. CDR1 is MNHEY and CDR2 is SVGAGI in the germline V gene. The CDR3 region has the DNA TGTGCCAGCAGTCGCTCAGGGGGCTACACTGAAGCTTTCTTT. Its translation is CASSRSGGYTEAFF.

A note on this clone: Distinct nucleotide sequences in the sample also encode this CDR3. The chain links TRBV5-1 to TRBJ2-1; D not certain. The germline V gene has CDR1 SGHRS and CDR2 YFSETQ. The germline V and J ends were trimmed by 4 bases and 1 base, with 3 bases remaining between them. The CDR3 is 12 residues long. The CDR3 nucleotides read TGCGCCAGCAGCCTATCCTACAATGAGCAGTTCTTC. Amino acids: CASSLSYNEQFF.

V is TRBV6-6 and J is TRBJ2-7; maybe TRBD1 (6 bases). Germline assignment: CDR1 MNHNY and CDR2 SVGAGI (reference sequence). The CDR3 sequence is 15 residues long. V shed 6 bases and J shed 2 bases, with 17 bases lying between them. Written as DNA, the CDR3 is TGTGCCAGCAGCGACTCGGGCAGGGGCCCCTACGAGCAGTACTTC. Translation gives CASSDSGRGPYEQYF.

The chain is built from TRBV27 and TRBJ1-2, with a weak D call TRBD1 (6 bases). CDR1 and CDR2 (germline): MNHEY, SMNVEV (reference sequence). Trimming cost V 2 bases and J 6 bases, with 16 bases left between them. This CDR3 comprises 15 residues. The chain's CDR3 is CASSLRGEGRDGYTF. In nucleotides, the CDR3 is TGTGCCAGCAGTTTAAGGGGGGAGGGTAGGGATGGCTACACCTTC.